The 7 T cell receptor beta chains in this list originate from one sample, sequenced in a study of response to subunit inactivated influenza vaccine (dated by TCRdb to the late 2010s). Library preparation employed RT-PCR. This sample was sequenced with an Illumina HiSeq 2500. TCRdb reprocessing: public reads trimmed at Q25 with fastp, clones called with MiXCR, in-frame beta chains kept. Rows merge per CDR3 protein into single entries with the most common DNA and genes. The sample includes around 850,000 distinct CDR3 sequences, with roughly 20% observed a single time. The ten most abundant clones make up approximately 11% of the sample. Source: PBMCs from blood, taken 4 to 6 days after vaccination. The receptors here all came from a man aged 45-60 years who received an inactivated influenza vaccine. Donor details come from another sample of the same person, matched by shared clones.

The J gene is TRBJ2-5, the V gene TRBV5-1; perhaps TRBD1 as D (5 bases). Trimming removed 4 bases at V and 3 bases at J, with 10 bases between. The CDR3 sequence is 13 residues long. Germline V CDR1 and CDR2: SGHRS, YFSETQ. CDR3 sequence (DNA): TGCGCCAGCAGCGCCTCAGGGAAAGAGACCCAGTACTTC. Translation: CASSASGKETQYF.

This clonotype has just a few counts. CDR3 nucleotides: TGCAGTGCTAGAGATGTTTACGGGAGGAAGGACACCGGGGAGCTGTTTTTT. Translation gives CSARDVYGRKDTGELFF. This chain uses TRBV20-1 with TRBJ2-2; TRBD2 matches at 7 bases. Germline assignment: CDR1 DFQATT and CDR2 SNEGSKA (reference sequence). The trim removed 0 bases at V and 3 bases at J, leaving 10 bases unmatched. The CDR3 runs 17 residues.

J is TRBJ2-1 and V is TRBV28; a possible D gene is TRBD2 (6 bases). Trimming removed 1 base from V and 9 bases from J, with 16 bases in between. CDR1 and CDR2 (germline): MDHEN, SYDVKM. The CDR3 is made up of 15 amino acids. The chain's CDR3 is CASSLLGGAEGEQFF. CDR3 sequence (DNA): TGTGCCAGCAGTTTATTGGGCGGGGCGGAGGGTGAGCAGTTCTTC.

This clonotype was recorded a few times. The V call is TRBV7-9, the J call TRBJ2-5, with TRBD2 as a possible D gene (6 bases). V lost 6 bases to trimming and J lost 5 bases, with 25 bases between them. CDR1 and CDR2 from the germline V gene are SEHNR and FQNEAQ (reference sequence). This CDR3 region has 17 residues. CDR3: CASRPTSLRNGGETQYF. CDR3 nucleotides: TGTGCCAGCAGGCCGACTTCGCTTAGAAATGGAGGGGAGACCCAGTACTTC.

This clonotype has ten or more counts. This sequence joins TRBV5-1 and TRBJ2-7; perhaps TRBD2 as D (5 bases). V was cut by 1 base and J by 2 bases, with 10 bases left in between. The CDR3 is 14 amino acids. CDR1 and CDR2 (germline): SGHRS, YFSETQ. Written as DNA, the CDR3 is TGCGCCAGCAGCTTGACGGGATACACCTACGAGCAGTACTTC. Translated: CASSLTGYTYEQYF.

This clonotype was counted many times. The chain is built from TRBV20-1 and TRBJ2-5, with D perhaps TRBD1 or TRBD2 (5 bases each). Trimming stripped 3 bases from V and 2 bases from J, with 10 bases between. This CDR3 comprises 13 residues. Germline values: CDR1 DFQATT, CDR2 SNEGSKA (reference sequence). CDR3 DNA sequence: TGCAGTGCTAGCGGGACCGCACAAGAGACCCAGTACTTC. Its protein product is CSASGTAQETQYF.

The table lists this clonotype with a few counts. This chain uses TRBV4-3 with TRBJ2-3; D assignment may be TRBD1 or TRBD2 (6 bases each). CDR3 length equals 14 residues. Trimming removed 0 bases from V and 8 bases from J, with 12 bases in between. The germline V gene encodes CDR1 LGHNA and CDR2 YSLEER. Here the CDR3 DNA reads TGCGCCAGCAGCCAAGAGCCGGGGGCAGGTACGCAGTATTTT. Amino acids: CASSQEPGAGTQYF.